These 32 T cell receptor beta chains originate from one sample sequenced in a study of patients and donors after allogeneic stem cell transplantation. Each CDR3 protein is one row after TCRdb ran MiXCR on the RT-PCR reads. The repertoire holds some 960,000 distinct CDR3 sequences, with 18% as singletons. The sequenced sample was blood, either unsorted or a sorted T cell fraction (not recorded which). These receptors originate from a human donor who was either an allogeneic HSCT recipient or a stem cell or donor lymphocyte infusion donor (not recorded which). It is not recorded whose cells these are; they may come from a transplant donor.

There are many counts of this clonotype. This chain links TRBV29-1 with TRBJ1-4; perhaps TRBD1 as D (6 bases). V lost 7 bases, J lost 4 bases, and 16 bases lay in between. The CDR3 is 14 amino acids. Per the germline V gene, CDR1 is SQVTM and CDR2 is ANQGSEA. CDR3 bases: TGCAGCGCCACAGGGACGGCGGATAATGAAAAACTGTTTTTT. It codes for CSATGTADNEKLFF. Complete variable domain (other parts from reference TRBV29-1 and TRBJ1-4): SAVISQKPSRDICQRGTSLTIQCQVDSQVTMMFWYRQQPGQSLTLIATANQGSEATYESGFVIDKFPISRPNLTFSTLTVSNMSPEDSSIYLCSATGTADNEKLFFGSGTQLSVL.

This clonotype occurred a few times. This chain connects TRBV7-8 to TRBJ1-3; D is possibly TRBD1 (5 bases). The length of the CDR3 is 14 residues. Germline V gives CDR1 SGHVS, CDR2 FQNEAQ. The V gene lost 5 bases and the J gene lost 7 bases, with 15 bases spanning the gap. The CDR3 spells CASSLERGRNTIYF. The CDR3 DNA follows: TGTGCCAGCAGCCTCGAAAGGGGCAGGAACACCATATATTTT.

J is TRBJ2-5 and V is TRBV30; D remains unclear. Germline V CDR1 and CDR2: GTSNPN, SVGIG (reference sequence). The CDR3 runs 12 residues. Trimming stripped 4 bases from V and 2 bases from J, with 8 bases between. The CDR3 is CAWNSLQETQYF. DNA for the CDR3: TGTGCCTGGAACAGTCTACAAGAGACCCAGTACTTC.

This clonotype has more than one count but fewer than ten. The rearrangement joins TRBV12-3 or TRBV12-4 to TRBJ2-7; TRBD1 matches at 8 bases. The CDR3 is 13 residues long. The V segment lost 9 bases and the J segment 5 bases; nucleotides outside the gene matches: 9. CDR3 nucleotides: TGTGCCAGTAGAACGCAGGGGGCCCACGAGCAGTACTTC. Amino acids: CASRTQGAHEQYF.

This clonotype was seen more than once but under ten times. The V and J genes are TRBV27 and TRBJ2-7; no reliable D call. CDR1 is MNHEY and CDR2 is SMNVEV in the germline V gene (reference sequence). CDR3 length: 15 residues. Trimming took off 2 bases at V and 0 bases at J, with 11 bases between the two ends. The CDR3 sequence is CASSLRLSSSYEQYF. CDR3 bases: TGTGCCAGCAGTTTAAGACTTTCAAGCTCCTACGAGCAGTACTTC.

The chain employs TRBV9 and TRBJ2-2; D gene ambiguous. Germline V gene sequence: CDR1 SGDLS, CDR2 YYNGEE. This CDR3 is built from 14 residues. The V end lost 0 bases, the J end lost 7 bases, and 10 bases lay between the germline ends. As DNA, the CDR3 is TGTGCCAGCAGCGTAGGGACGCTCATCGGGGAGCTGTTTTTT. Protein sequence: CASSVGTLIGELFF. Using reference TRBV9 and TRBJ2-2 for the parts outside the CDR3, the full variable domain is DSGVTQTPKHLITATGQRVTLRCSPRSGDLSVYWYQQSLDQGLQFLIQYYNGEERAKGNILERFSAQQFPDLHSELNLSSLELGDSALYFCASSVGTLIGELFFGEGSRLTVL.

The chain joins TRBV10-3 to TRBJ2-7, with a weak D call TRBD1 (6 bases). This CDR3 is built from 13 residues. Germline-derived CDR1 and CDR2 are ENHRY and SYGVKD. V was pared by 7 bases and J by 3 bases, with 13 bases between. The CDR3 nucleotides read TGTGCCATCAAATCAGGACAGCACTACGAGCAGTACTTC. The encoded protein is CAIKSGQHYEQYF.

V usage is TRBV4-2 and J usage is TRBJ1-2; weak D call: TRBD1 (6 bases). In germline, CDR1 is LGHNA, CDR2 YNFKEQ. Trimming shortened V by 0 bases and J by 6 bases, and 8 bases separated the two germline ends. The CDR3 contains 13 residues. For the CDR3, the DNA is TGTGCCAGCAGCCAAGAGGGGGCGGATGGCTACACCTTC. Its translation: CASSQEGADGYTF.

This clonotype was counted only a few times. The gene calls are TRBV20-1 and TRBJ2-5, with 7 bases matching TRBD2. V gave up 2 bases and J gave up 7 bases; unmatched junction bases: 13. CDR1 is DFQATT and CDR2 is SNEGSKA in the germline V gene (reference sequence). The CDR3 is 15 residues long. CDR3 sequence (DNA): TGCAGTGCTAGAACCTTACTAGCGCTCAAGGGGACCCAGTACTTC. Its translation is CSARTLLALKGTQYF.

Only a few counts were recorded for this clonotype. V is TRBV29-1 and J is TRBJ2-7; the match to TRBD1 covers 11 bases. Unmatched junction bases numbered 3, after V lost 6 bases and J lost 2 bases. Germline V gives CDR1 SQVTM, CDR2 ANQGSEA. CDR3 length: 13 residues. The CDR3 sequence: CSVRDRGTYEQYF. In nucleotides, the CDR3 is TGCAGCGTCCGGGACAGGGGGACCTACGAGCAGTACTTC.

The chain recombines TRBV4-1 with TRBJ2-1; 9 bases align to TRBD2. Germline CDR1 MGHRA, CDR2 YSYEKL. Trimming took 2 bases from V and 7 from J; bases not matched to a gene: 3. This CDR3 has 14 residues. The CDR3 is CASSQKRGENEQFF. The CDR3 DNA sequence: TGCGCCAGCAGCCAAAAGCGGGGGGAGAATGAGCAGTTCTTC.

This clonotype was seen a handful of times. The chain joins TRBV4-3 to TRBJ2-3; D remains unclear. V lost 5 bases and J 2 bases, leaving 11 bases between the germline ends. Germline V gives CDR1 LGHNA, CDR2 YSLEER. The CDR3 sequence is 14 residues long. CDR3: CASSSRLITDTQYF. DNA of the CDR3: TGCGCCAGCAGCTCGCGGCTCATCACAGATACGCAGTATTTT.

In its sample, this clonotype was seen a few times. The chain couples TRBV20-1 to TRBJ2-3; 9 bases agree with TRBD2. The germline V gene has CDR1 DFQATT and CDR2 SNEGSKA (reference sequence). The CDR3 contains 15 residues. V dropped 0 bases and J dropped 4; count of bases not matched to a gene: 5. The CDR3 nucleotides are TGCAGTGCTAGAGATGGGCGGGGGGGCCCAGATACGCAGTATTTT. As protein: CSARDGRGGPDTQYF.

This chain joins TRBV20-1 and TRBJ2-7; unclear D gene. Germline values: CDR1 DFQATT, CDR2 SNEGSKA (reference sequence). Deletions cut 6 bases from V and 2 bases from J, with 11 bases between. The CDR3 length is 12 residues. CDR3 region: CSAGHSPYEQYF. CDR3 nucleotide sequence: TGCAGTGCCGGCCACTCCCCCTACGAGCAGTACTTC.

This clonotype was seen many times. The CDR3 here is CASSLPSNEQFF. The DNA for the CDR3 is TGTGCCAGCAGTTTACCCAGTAATGAGCAGTTCTTC. The rearrangement uses TRBV27 and TRBJ2-1; D is undetermined. V was shortened by 2 bases and J by 7 bases, with 6 bases between the two germline ends. Germline V lookup: CDR1 MNHEY, CDR2 SMNVEV (reference sequence). The CDR3 covers 12 residues.

The V call is TRBV27, the J call TRBJ2-3; no firm D call. V was cut by 2 bases and J by 1 base, with 19 bases left in between. The CDR3 runs 18 residues. From germline, CDR1 is MNHEY and CDR2 SMNVEV (reference sequence). The CDR3 reads CASSLEPHFWSGTDTQYF. DNA of the CDR3: TGTGCCAGCAGTTTAGAGCCTCACTTCTGGAGCGGCACAGATACGCAGTATTTT.

This rearrangement joins TRBV6-2 or TRBV6-3 to TRBJ2-7; 7 nucleotides align to TRBD2. Losses at the gene ends were 5 bases for V and 5 bases for J; bases not matched to a gene: 6. There are 13 residues in the CDR3. The germline V gene encodes CDR1 MNHEY and CDR2 SVGEGT. As DNA, the CDR3 is TGTGCCAGCAGTGGGAGGGTTTTCCACGAGCAGTACTTC. Protein sequence: CASSGRVFHEQYF.

This chain uses TRBV7-2 with TRBJ2-1, with 7 bases fitting TRBD1. CDR3 length: 16 amino acids. V trimming: 2 bases; J trimming: 3 bases; junction bases outside the gene matches: 7. Germline V gives CDR1 SGHTA, CDR2 FQGNSA. The CDR3 here is CASSLYRGQFYNEQFF. CDR3 nucleotides: TGTGCCAGCAGCTTATATAGGGGGCAGTTCTACAATGAGCAGTTCTTC.

This clonotype was counted a single time. The rearrangement uses TRBV2 and TRBJ2-2; a weak D match, TRBD2 (6 bases). The germline V gene encodes CDR1 SNHLY and CDR2 FYNNEI. The CDR3 runs 14 residues. Trimming took 6 bases from V and 4 from J, leaving 12 bases between them. CDR3 sequence: CASRPRGTTGELFF. CDR3 coding DNA: TGTGCCAGCAGGCCCCGGGGGACCACCGGGGAGCTGTTTTTT. The full variable domain, its missing parts supplied by reference TRBV2 and TRBJ2-2, is EPEVTQTPSHQVTQMGQEVILRCVPISNHLYFYWYRQILGQKVEFLVSFYNNEISEKSEIFDDQFSVERPDGSNFTLKIRSTKLEDSAMYFCASRPRGTTGELFFGEGSRLTVL.

This clonotype was counted a few times. The genes are TRBV5-1 and TRBJ1-1, with 10 bases aligning to TRBD1. Trimming removed 4 bases from V and 1 base from J; junction bases left unmatched: 13. Germline CDR1 and CDR2: SGHRS and YFSETQ. The CDR3 extends over 18 amino acids. CDR3 residues: CASSPKAGTGVGNTEAFF. The CDR3 bases are TGCGCCAGCAGCCCAAAGGCCGGGACAGGGGTAGGGAACACTGAAGCTTTCTTT.

The chain combines TRBV6-2 or TRBV6-3 with TRBJ2-7; TRBD2 aligns across 7 bases. Trimming at V came to 2 bases and at J to 3 bases, leaving 4 bases not matched to a gene. Per the germline V gene, CDR1 is MNHEY and CDR2 is SVGEGT. CDR3 length equals 14 residues. CDR3 sequence: CASSYLAVNYEQYF. Written as DNA, the CDR3 is TGTGCCAGCAGTTACCTAGCGGTAAACTACGAGCAGTACTTC.

This clonotype was detected ten times or more. This CDR3 is CASSPRALGRYGYTF. For the CDR3, the DNA is TGTGCCAGCAGTCCACGGGCCTTAGGGAGATATGGCTACACCTTC. The J gene is TRBJ1-2, the V gene TRBV12-3 or TRBV12-4; no clear D gene. The CDR3 loop spans 15 amino acids. Trimming stripped 5 bases from V and 5 bases from J, with 18 bases between.

This clonotype has only a few counts. The rearrangement uses TRBV25-1 and TRBJ2-3; 8 bases align to TRBD2. V was pared by 10 bases and J by 6 bases, with 15 bases of the junction left unmatched. This CDR3 spans 15 amino acids. Looked up from germline, CDR1 is MGHDK and CDR2 is SYGVNS. The CDR3 DNA follows: TGTGCCACCCGGCCCGGGAGGGTCGCCCAGGATACGCAGTATTTT. It encodes CATRPGRVAQDTQYF. Drawing the rest from reference TRBV25-1 and TRBJ2-3, the complete variable domain is EADIYQTPRYLVIGTGKKITLECSQTMGHDKMYWYQQDPGMELHLIHYSYGVNSTEKGDLSSESTVSRIRTEHFPLTLESARPSHTSQYLCATRPGRVAQDTQYFGPGTRLTVL.

The chain carries TRBV6-1 and TRBJ1-3; TRBD1 might be the D (6 bases). The CDR3 is 17 amino acids. Trimming pared 5 bases from V and 0 bases from J, leaving 17 bases between. Germline values: CDR1 MNHNS, CDR2 SASEGT. CDR3 in DNA: TGTGCCAGCAGTACCAGGACAGTAGGGAGCTCTGGAAACACCATATATTTT. This encodes CASSTRTVGSSGNTIYF.

The chain uses TRBV7-3 and TRBJ2-7; no definite D call. Looked up from germline, CDR1 is SGHTA and CDR2 is FQGTGA. V lost 5 bases, J lost 3 bases, and 11 bases lay in between. This CDR3 is 13 amino acids long. CDR3 sequence reads: CASSPIPFYEQYF. CDR3 sequence (DNA): TGTGCCAGCAGCCCCATCCCCTTCTACGAGCAGTACTTC.

In this sample, this clonotype turned up a few times. The genes are TRBV12-3 or TRBV12-4 and TRBJ1-4, with D possibly being TRBD1 (5 bases). V was pared by 3 bases and J by 5 bases, with 7 bases between. The CDR3 totals 13 residues. In DNA, the CDR3 is TGTGCCAGCAGTTTGGGGGAAAATGAAAAACTGTTTTTT. Translation gives CASSLGENEKLFF.

The gene calls are TRBV7-8 and TRBJ1-4, with a weak D call TRBD1 (6 bases). The CDR3 spans 14 residues. Germline assignment: CDR1 SGHVS and CDR2 FQNEAQ. Trimming took 5 bases from V and 7 from J, leaving 14 bases between them. CDR3 DNA sequence: TGTGCCAGCAGCGTGGACAGTCTAGTTGAAAAACTGTTTTTT. Amino acid sequence: CASSVDSLVEKLFF.

This clonotype was seen a few times. J is TRBJ2-5 and V is TRBV20-1; 12 bases align to TRBD2. V shed 6 bases, J shed 4 bases, and the junction held 9 bases outside the gene matches. Germline-derived CDR1 and CDR2 are DFQATT and SNEGSKA (reference sequence). The CDR3 is 15 residues long. Here the CDR3 reads CSAPRTSGMGETQYF. In DNA form, the CDR3 reads TGCAGTGCGCCCCGGACTAGCGGGATGGGAGAGACCCAGTACTTC.

This clonotype occurred a few times. The rearrangement joins TRBV29-1 to TRBJ1-6; the D gene is possibly TRBD1 (5 bases). Trimming shortened V by 4 bases and J by 6 bases, and 10 bases separated the two germline ends. Germline loops: CDR1 SQVTM, CDR2 ANQGSEA. This CDR3 is 13 amino acids long. The CDR3 bases are TGCAGCGTTGTGACAGCCTCTAATTCACCCCTCCACTTT. Protein: CSVVTASNSPLHF.

V usage is TRBV11-3 and J usage is TRBJ2-1, with 9 bases lining up with TRBD1. This CDR3 has 16 residues. V shed 0 bases and J 5 bases; nucleotides not matched to a gene: 5. In germline, CDR1 is SGHNT, CDR2 YENEEA. CDR3 sequence: CASSLEPGQGHNEQFF. CDR3 DNA: TGTGCCAGCAGCTTAGAACCGGGACAGGGTCACAATGAGCAGTTCTTC.

This clonotype was found a few times. The V gene is TRBV3-1, the J gene TRBJ2-1, with D hard to call. V gave up 1 base and J gave up 3 bases, with 7 bases separating them. Germline lookup yields CDR1 LGHDT and CDR2 YNNKEL (reference sequence). The CDR3 extends over 14 amino acids. The CDR3, as DNA: TGTGCCAGCAGCCAAGGTAATTTCTACAATGAGCAGTTCTTC. This translates into CASSQGNFYNEQFF.

V gene TRBV27 combines with J gene TRBJ1-1; D not certain. The V and J ends lost 5 bases and 1 base respectively, with 23 bases between them. CDR1 MNHEY and CDR2 SMNVEV come from the germline V gene (reference sequence). The CDR3 covers 18 residues. CDR3 protein: CASSPRAGWQTRNTEAFF. DNA of the CDR3: TGTGCCAGCAGTCCTCGGGCGGGGTGGCAGACAAGGAACACTGAAGCTTTCTTT.